This T cell receptor (beta chain) is drawn from a study of CD8 T cells in Susac syndrome. General observations from the study: As acknowledged by the study, its TCR sequencing and HLA analysis included a relatively small number of individuals.

RNA, at roughly 0.45 to 1 ug, was reverse transcribed with random hexamers. The amplification used immunoSEQ multiplex PCR on TCR beta CDR3; it spanned 54 Vbeta and 13 Jbeta. In TCRdb, the immunoSEQ multiplex PCR reads were re-called with MiXCR into one record per CDR3 protein. The table has about 130,000 distinct CDR3 sequences, around 96% seen once; the top ten hold 0.085% to 0.09%. The V gene end was trimmed by 3 bases and the J gene end by 3 bases; junction bases not matched to a gene: 6. The CDR3 has 15 amino acids. CDR1 and CDR2 (germline): SNHLY, FYNNEI. Sequencing of TCR beta was performed on blood CD8+ and CD4+ T cells. The CD8+ and CD4+ T cells were isolated magnetically using a negative isolation approach, whereas the TEMRA cells were enriched by FACS. This clonotype was seen once. The target antigen is unknown.

The sequencing sample was made of CD4+ T cells from PBMCs. The rearrangement links TRBV2 to TRBJ2-5; 8 nucleotides match TRBD2. This sequence originates from a human donor in good health. The CDR3 coding sequence is TGTGCCAGCAGTGATGACGGGAGGGCCGAAGAGACCCAGTACTTC. The encoded protein is CASSDDGRAEETQYF.